A single sample is the source of the 11 T cell receptor beta chains below, sequenced in a study of regulatory T cells in long-lasting Graves disease. CDR3-region Arm-PCR and iRepertoire HTBI primers produced the TCR beta libraries. TCRdb reprocessed the multiplex PCR reads with MiXCR, giving one entry per CDR3 protein. The sample has 350,000 to 450,000 distinct CDR3 sequences; 15% are singletons. The time point here: newly diagnosed GD, antithyroid drugs for less than 3 months. From RNA extracted from PBMCs, the TCR library was made. The sample also formed part of further work on T cells in Graves' hyperthyroidism and ophthalmopathy.

The input for sequencing was peripheral blood mononuclear cells (PBMCs), taken at new diagnosis, from a patient treated with antithyroid drugs. These receptors originate from a woman aged 25-40 years with Graves disease.

This clonotype was recorded at least ten times. The chain employs TRBV12-3 or TRBV12-4 and TRBJ2-1, with unresolved D. The ends were cut back, 7 bases at V and 9 bases at J, with 25 bases in the middle. The length of the CDR3 is 16 residues. CDR3 DNA: TGTGCCAGCACTATTAAGTTAATCGGGTTTCGTGGTGAGCAGTTCTTC. It encodes CASTIKLIGFRGEQFF.

A word on this clonotype: This likely traces to a read error, being one base from a far larger clone. This chain joins TRBV6-6 and TRBJ2-7, with TRBD1 matching 7 bases. Trimming cost V 0 bases and J 6 bases; bases outside gene matches: 5. The CDR3 is 14 amino acids. Germline V gene lookup returns CDR1 MNHNY and CDR2 SVGAGI (reference sequence). This CDR3 reads CASSYSTGSCEQYF. For the CDR3, the DNA is TGTGCCAGCAGTTACTCGACAGGGTCATGCGAGCAGTACTTC.

This clonotype showed up many times. The chain links TRBV20-1 to TRBJ1-2; possible D gene TRBD1, 6 bases. The CDR3 has 14 residues. The germline V gene encodes CDR1 DFQATT and CDR2 SNEGSKA (reference sequence). Trimming left V 5 bases short and J 10 bases short, with 23 bases between. The CDR3 nucleotides read TGCAGTGCTTATACTACAGGGTTGGCCACCCTCTACACCTTC. It encodes CSAYTTGLATLYTF.

This clonotype has a handful of counts. V usage is TRBV7-3 and J usage is TRBJ2-5; the D gene could be TRBD1 or TRBD2 (5 bases each). The germline gives CDR1 SGHTA, CDR2 FQGTGA. The CDR3 totals 13 residues. Trimming removed 4 bases from V and 1 base from J, with 7 bases in between. The CDR3 here is CASSSGPQETQYF. Written as DNA, the CDR3 is TGTGCCAGCAGCTCGGGACCCCAAGAGACCCAGTACTTC.

This clonotype came up a few times. The chain uses TRBV6-1 and TRBJ2-5; possible D gene TRBD2, 6 bases. CDR1 and CDR2 from the germline V gene are MNHNS and SASEGT. CDR3 length: 14 residues. V gave up 6 bases and J gave up 1 base, with 12 bases separating them. The CDR3 DNA sequence: TGTGCCAGCAGATCTCCGGGACTCCAAGAGACCCAGTACTTC. Its protein product is CASRSPGLQETQYF.

V and J are TRBV5-6 and TRBJ2-3; 7 bases line up with TRBD1. The germline V gene has CDR1 SGHDT and CDR2 YYEEEE. J was trimmed by 4 bases and V by 2 bases; bases with no gene match: 7. The CDR3 totals 15 residues. This CDR3 is CASSFRGRGADTQYF. Here the CDR3 DNA reads TGTGCCAGCAGCTTTAGGGGGCGTGGGGCAGATACGCAGTATTTT.

The rearrangement uses TRBV5-6 and TRBJ2-1; TRBD1 agrees at 7 bases. The CDR3 is 13 amino acids. Trimming removed 4 bases from V and 3 bases from J; junction bases left unmatched: 1. The V gene's germline CDR1 is SGHDT and CDR2 YYEEEE. The CDR3 is CASSTGVYNEQFF. For the CDR3, the DNA is TGTGCCAGCAGCACAGGGGTCTACAATGAGCAGTTCTTC.

This clonotype was seen at least ten times. The J gene is TRBJ1-4, the V gene TRBV12-3 or TRBV12-4, with D unclear. Between the trimmed V and J ends, which lost 3 bases and 10 bases, there was a span of 18 bases. The CDR3 contains 15 residues. The CDR3 loop is CASSLRVGSSRKLFF. CDR3 coding DNA: TGTGCCAGCAGTTTGCGGGTTGGAAGTTCCAGAAAACTGTTTTTT.

This clonotype was recorded at least ten times. The gene calls are TRBV27 and TRBJ2-1; possibly TRBD2 for D (5 bases). Per germline, CDR1 MNHEY and CDR2 SMNVEV (reference sequence). V gave up 3 bases and J gave up 4 bases, with 10 bases separating them. The CDR3 contains 14 residues. The CDR3 is CASSLAEAYNEQFF. The CDR3 nucleotides are TGTGCCAGCAGTTTGGCGGAGGCTTACAATGAGCAGTTCTTC.

This clonotype has only a few counts. The rearrangement links TRBV24-1 to TRBJ2-6, with no clear D. V was trimmed by 4 bases and J by 0 bases, leaving 9 bases between them. Germline CDR1 is KGHDR and CDR2 is SFDVKD. There are 16 residues in the CDR3. The CDR3 loop reads CATSEALNSGANVLTF. For the CDR3, the DNA is TGTGCCACCAGTGAGGCCCTCAACTCTGGGGCCAACGTCCTGACTTTC.

This clonotype was found a few times. CDR3 sequence: CASSYGWSGRGLGTEAFF. CDR3 nucleotide sequence: TGTGCCAGCAGTTACGGATGGTCGGGGAGAGGTCTGGGCACTGAAGCTTTCTTT. The rearrangement links TRBV6-5 to TRBJ1-1; unclear D gene. Germline V gene lookup returns CDR1 MNHEY and CDR2 SVGAGI. The CDR3 consists of 18 residues. The V end was cut by 2 bases, the J end by 4 bases, with 23 bases between.